The source of this T cell receptor beta chain is a study of regulatory T cells in long-lasting Graves disease. General study points: Persistent disease was characterized by preferential usage of TRBV28, TRBJ1-2 and TRBJ2-5. Accuracy could have been hurt by small sample size.

Regarding time point: newly diagnosed GD, antithyroid drugs for less than 3 months. There was RNA extracted from PBMCs, and the TCR library was made from it. Through Arm-PCR of CDR3 regions and iRepertoire HTBI primers, TCR beta libraries were built. In the original processing: Across all samples, approximately 64 TRBV segments and roughly 14 TRBJ segments were identified. TCRdb itself ran the multiplex PCR reads through MiXCR, one entry per CDR3 protein. The V and J calls follow TCRdb's processing rather than the paper's. The table lists 200,000 to 300,000 distinct CDR3 sequences, around 21% of them singletons. The CDR3 is 10 residues long. Looked up from germline, CDR1 is MGHDK and CDR2 is SYGVNS. Between the trimmed V and J ends, which lost 10 bases and 6 bases, there was a span of 7 bases. The sample holds a few counts of this clonotype. Antigen specificity is unknown.

The clonotype was recovered from a female donor with Graves disease. This sequence joins TRBV25-1 and TRBJ1-5; D ambiguous. Sequences were derived from peripheral blood mononuclear cells (PBMCs), sampled at new diagnosis, from a patient treated with antithyroid drugs. CDR3 DNA sequence: TGTGCCACCCCAGTTCAGCCCCAGCATTTT. Amino acids: CATPVQPQHF.